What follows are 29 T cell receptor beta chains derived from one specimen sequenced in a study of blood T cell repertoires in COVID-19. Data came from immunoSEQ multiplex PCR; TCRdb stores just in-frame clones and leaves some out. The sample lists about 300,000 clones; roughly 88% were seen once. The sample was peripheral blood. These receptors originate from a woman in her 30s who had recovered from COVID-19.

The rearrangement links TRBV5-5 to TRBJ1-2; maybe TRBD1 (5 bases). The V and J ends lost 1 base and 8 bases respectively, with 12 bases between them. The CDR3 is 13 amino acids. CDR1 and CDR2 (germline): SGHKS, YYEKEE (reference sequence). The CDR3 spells CASSLMGGEGYTF. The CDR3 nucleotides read TGTGCCAGCAGCTTGATGGGGGGAGAGGGCTACACCTTC.

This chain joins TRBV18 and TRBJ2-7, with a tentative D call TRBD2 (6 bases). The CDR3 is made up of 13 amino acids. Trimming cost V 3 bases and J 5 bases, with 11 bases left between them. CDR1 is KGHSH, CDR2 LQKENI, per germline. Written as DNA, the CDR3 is TGTGCCAGCTCACCCGGTTGGGGGGACGAGCAGTACTTC. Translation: CASSPGWGDEQYF. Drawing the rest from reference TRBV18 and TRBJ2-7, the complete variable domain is NAGVMQNPRHLVRRRGQEARLRCSPMKGHSHVYWYRQLPEEGLKFMVYLQKENIIDESGMPKERFSAEFPKEGPSILRIQQVVRGDSAAYFCASSPGWGDEQYFGPGTRLTVT.

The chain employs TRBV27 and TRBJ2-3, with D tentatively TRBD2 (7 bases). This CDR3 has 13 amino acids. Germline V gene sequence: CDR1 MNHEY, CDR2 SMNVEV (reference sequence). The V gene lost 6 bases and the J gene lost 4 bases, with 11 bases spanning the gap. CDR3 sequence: CASRGGAADTQYF. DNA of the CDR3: TGTGCCAGCAGGGGGGGGGCAGCAGATACGCAGTATTTT.

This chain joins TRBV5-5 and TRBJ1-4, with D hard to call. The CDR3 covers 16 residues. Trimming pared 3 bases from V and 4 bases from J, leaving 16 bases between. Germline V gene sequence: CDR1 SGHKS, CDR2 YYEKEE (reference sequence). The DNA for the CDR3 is TGTGCCAGCAGCTCCACCCCGGCGCGGTTTAATGAAAAACTGTTTTTT. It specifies CASSSTPARFNEKLFF.

The CDR3 region is CASSPTGLPGELFF. As DNA, the CDR3 is TGCGCCAGCAGCCCGACAGGACTCCCCGGGGAGCTGTTTTTT. The rearrangement links TRBV4-1 to TRBJ2-2; a possible D gene is TRBD1 (6 bases). CDR1 MGHRA and CDR2 YSYEKL come from the germline V gene. The CDR3 contains 14 residues. V lost 4 bases, J lost 6 bases, and 12 bases lay in between.

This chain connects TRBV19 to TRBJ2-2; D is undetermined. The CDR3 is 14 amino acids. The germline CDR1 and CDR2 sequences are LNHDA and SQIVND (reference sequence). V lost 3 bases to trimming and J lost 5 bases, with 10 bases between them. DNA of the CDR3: TGTGCCAGTAGTATTCAACCGGAGACCGGGGAGCTGTTTTTT. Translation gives CASSIQPETGELFF. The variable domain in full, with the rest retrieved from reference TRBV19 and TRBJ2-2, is DGGITQSPKYLFRKEGQNVTLSCEQNLNHDAMYWYRQDPGQGLRLIYYSQIVNDFQKGDIAEGYSVSREKKESFPLTVTSAQKNPTAFYLCASSIQPETGELFFGEGSRLTVL.

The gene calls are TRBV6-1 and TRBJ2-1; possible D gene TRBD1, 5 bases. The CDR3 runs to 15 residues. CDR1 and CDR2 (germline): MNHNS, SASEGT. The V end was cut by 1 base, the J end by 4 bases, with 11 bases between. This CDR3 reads CASSEDIRAYNEQFF. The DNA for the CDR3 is TGTGCCAGCAGTGAAGATATCAGGGCGTACAATGAGCAGTTCTTC.

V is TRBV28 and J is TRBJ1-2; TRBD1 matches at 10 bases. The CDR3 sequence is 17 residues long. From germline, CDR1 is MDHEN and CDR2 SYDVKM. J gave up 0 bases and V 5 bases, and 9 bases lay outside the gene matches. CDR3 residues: CASSLPGTGVANYGYTF. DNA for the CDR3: TGTGCCAGCAGTCTTCCCGGGACAGGGGTAGCTAACTATGGCTACACCTTC.

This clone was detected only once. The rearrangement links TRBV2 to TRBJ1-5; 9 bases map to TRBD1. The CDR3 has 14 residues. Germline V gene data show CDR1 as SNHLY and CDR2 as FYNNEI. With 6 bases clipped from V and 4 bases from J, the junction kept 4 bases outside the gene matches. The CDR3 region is CASRGTGNNQPQHF. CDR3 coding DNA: TGTGCCAGCAGGGGGACAGGGAATAATCAGCCCCAGCATTTT.

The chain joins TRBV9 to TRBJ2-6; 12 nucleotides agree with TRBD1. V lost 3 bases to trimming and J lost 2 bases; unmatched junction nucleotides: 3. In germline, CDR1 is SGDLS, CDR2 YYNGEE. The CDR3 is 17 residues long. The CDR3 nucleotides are TGTGCCAGCAGCGGTGGGACAGGGGGCGCTGGGGCCAACGTCCTGACTTTC. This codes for CASSGGTGGAGANVLTF.

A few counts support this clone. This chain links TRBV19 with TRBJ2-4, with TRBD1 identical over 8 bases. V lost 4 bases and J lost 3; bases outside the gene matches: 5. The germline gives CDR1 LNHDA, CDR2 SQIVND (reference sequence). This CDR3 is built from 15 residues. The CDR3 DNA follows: TGTGCCAGTAGTAGGGACAGGTGGGACAAAAACATTCAGTACTTC. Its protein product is CASSRDRWDKNIQYF. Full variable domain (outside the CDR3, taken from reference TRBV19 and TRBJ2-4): DGGITQSPKYLFRKEGQNVTLSCEQNLNHDAMYWYRQDPGQGLRLIYYSQIVNDFQKGDIAEGYSVSREKKESFPLTVTSAQKNPTAFYLCASSRDRWDKNIQYFGAGTRLSVL.

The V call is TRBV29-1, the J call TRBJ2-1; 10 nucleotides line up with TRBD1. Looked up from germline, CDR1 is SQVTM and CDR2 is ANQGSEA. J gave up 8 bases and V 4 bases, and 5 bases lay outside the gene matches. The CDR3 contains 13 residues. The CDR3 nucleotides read TGCAGCGTTGGGACAGGGGGTACGGATGAGCAGTTCTTC. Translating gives CSVGTGGTDEQFF.

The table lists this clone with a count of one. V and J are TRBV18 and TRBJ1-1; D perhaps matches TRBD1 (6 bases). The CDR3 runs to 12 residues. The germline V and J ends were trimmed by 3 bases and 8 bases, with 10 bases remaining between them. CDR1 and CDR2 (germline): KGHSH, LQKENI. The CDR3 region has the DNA TGTGCCAGCTCACCGGACAGCCCAGAAGCTTTCTTT. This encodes CASSPDSPEAFF.

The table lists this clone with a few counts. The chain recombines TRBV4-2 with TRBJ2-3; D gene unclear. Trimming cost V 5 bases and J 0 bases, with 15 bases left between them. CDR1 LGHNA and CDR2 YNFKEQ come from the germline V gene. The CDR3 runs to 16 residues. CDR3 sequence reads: CASSEGARPSTDTQYF. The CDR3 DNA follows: TGTGCCAGCAGCGAAGGCGCTAGACCTAGCACAGATACGCAGTATTTT.

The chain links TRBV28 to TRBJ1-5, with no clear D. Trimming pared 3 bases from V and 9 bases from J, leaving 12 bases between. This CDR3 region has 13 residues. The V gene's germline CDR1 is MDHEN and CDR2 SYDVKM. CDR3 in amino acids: CASSFGGQSPQHF. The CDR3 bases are TGTGCCAGCAGTTTCGGTGGTCAATCGCCCCAGCATTTT.

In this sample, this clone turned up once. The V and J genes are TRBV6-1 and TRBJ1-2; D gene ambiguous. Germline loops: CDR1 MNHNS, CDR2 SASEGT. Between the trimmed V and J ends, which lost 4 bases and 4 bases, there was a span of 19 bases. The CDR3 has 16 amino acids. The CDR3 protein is CASSANGVLTGYGYTF. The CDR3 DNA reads TGTGCCAGCAGTGCAAACGGGGTTCTCACCGGCTATGGCTACACCTTC.

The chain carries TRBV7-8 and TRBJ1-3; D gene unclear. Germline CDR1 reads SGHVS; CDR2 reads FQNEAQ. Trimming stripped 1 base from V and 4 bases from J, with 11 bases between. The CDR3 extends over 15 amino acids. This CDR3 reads CASSLVAPAGNTIYF. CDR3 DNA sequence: TGTGCCAGCAGCTTAGTAGCTCCGGCCGGAAACACCATATATTTT.

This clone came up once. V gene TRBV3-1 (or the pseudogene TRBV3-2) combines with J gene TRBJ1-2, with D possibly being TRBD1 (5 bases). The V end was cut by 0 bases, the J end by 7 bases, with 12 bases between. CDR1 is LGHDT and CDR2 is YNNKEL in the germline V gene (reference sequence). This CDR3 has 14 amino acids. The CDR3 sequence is CASSQEGRVAGYTF. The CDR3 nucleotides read TGTGCCAGCAGCCAAGAAGGCAGGGTAGCTGGCTACACCTTC.

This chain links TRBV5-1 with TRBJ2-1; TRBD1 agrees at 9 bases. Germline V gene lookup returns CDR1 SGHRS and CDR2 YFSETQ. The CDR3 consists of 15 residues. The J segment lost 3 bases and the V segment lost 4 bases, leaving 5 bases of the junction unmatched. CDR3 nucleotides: TGCGCCAGCAGCCTAGGACAGGGGCACTACAATGAGCAGTTCTTC. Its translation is CASSLGQGHYNEQFF. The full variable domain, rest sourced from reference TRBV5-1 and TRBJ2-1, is KAGVTQTPRYLIKTRGQQVTLSCSPISGHRSVSWYQQTPGQGLQFLFEYFSETQRNKGNFPGRFSGRQFSNSRSEMNVSTLELGDSALYLCASSLGQGHYNEQFFGPGTRLTVL.

The CDR3 region is CASSFTSGGGGQFF. CDR3 sequence (DNA): TGTGCCAGCAGCTTTACTAGCGGGGGCGGAGGGCAGTTCTTC. The J gene is TRBJ2-1, the V gene TRBV7-3, with 11 bases lining up with TRBD2. CDR1 and CDR2 from the germline V gene are SGHTA and FQGTGA. The CDR3 contains 14 residues. The V segment lost 3 bases and the J segment 12 bases; nucleotides outside the gene matches: 7.

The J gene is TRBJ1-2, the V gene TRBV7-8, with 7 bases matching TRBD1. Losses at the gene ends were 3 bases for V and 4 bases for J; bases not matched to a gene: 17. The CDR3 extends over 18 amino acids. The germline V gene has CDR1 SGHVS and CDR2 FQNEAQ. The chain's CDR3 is CASSFRTGSTSGAYGYTF. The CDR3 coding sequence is TGTGCCAGCAGCTTTAGGACAGGAAGTACTTCAGGGGCCTATGGCTACACCTTC. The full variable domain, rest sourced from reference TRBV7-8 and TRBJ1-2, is GAGVSQSPRYKVAKRGQDVALRCDPISGHVSLFWYQQALGQGPEFLTYFQNEAQLDKSGLPSDRFFAERPEGSVSTLKIQRTQQEDSAVYLCASSFRTGSTSGAYGYTFGSGTRLTVV.

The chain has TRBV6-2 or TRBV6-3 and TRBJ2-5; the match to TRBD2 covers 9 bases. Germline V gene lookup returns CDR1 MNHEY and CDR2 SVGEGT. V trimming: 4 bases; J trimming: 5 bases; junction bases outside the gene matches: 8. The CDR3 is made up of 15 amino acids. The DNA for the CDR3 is TGTGCCAGCAGTTTCTCGGGACTAGCAGGGGAGACCCAGTACTTC. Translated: CASSFSGLAGETQYF.

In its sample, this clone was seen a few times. The CDR3 protein is CASSMIDHSSYNEQFF. The CDR3 bases are TGTGCCAGTAGTATGATAGACCACAGCTCCTACAATGAGCAGTTCTTC. The genes are TRBV19 and TRBJ2-1, with unresolved D. V was trimmed by 3 bases and J by 0 bases, leaving 12 bases between them. The germline CDR1 and CDR2 sequences are LNHDA and SQIVND (reference sequence). The CDR3 contains 16 residues.

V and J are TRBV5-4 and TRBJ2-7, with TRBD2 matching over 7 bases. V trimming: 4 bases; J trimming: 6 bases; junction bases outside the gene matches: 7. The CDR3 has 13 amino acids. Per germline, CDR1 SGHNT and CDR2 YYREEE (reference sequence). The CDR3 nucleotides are TGTGCCAGCAGCCGCGGACTAGGGCTCGAGCAGTACTTC. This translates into CASSRGLGLEQYF.

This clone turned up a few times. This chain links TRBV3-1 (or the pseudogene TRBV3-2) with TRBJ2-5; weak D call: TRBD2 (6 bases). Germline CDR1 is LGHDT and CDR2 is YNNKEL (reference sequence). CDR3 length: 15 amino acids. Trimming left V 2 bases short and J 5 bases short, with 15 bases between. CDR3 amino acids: CASSQPRLGGETQYF. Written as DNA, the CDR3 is TGTGCCAGCAGCCAACCTCGACTAGGCGGGGAGACCCAGTACTTC.

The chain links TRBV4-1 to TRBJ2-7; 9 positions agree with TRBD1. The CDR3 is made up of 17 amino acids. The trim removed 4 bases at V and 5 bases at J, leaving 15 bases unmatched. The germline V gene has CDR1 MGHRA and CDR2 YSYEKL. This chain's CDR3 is CASSLGQGPRGRDEQYF. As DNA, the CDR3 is TGCGCCAGCAGCCTGGGACAGGGACCAAGGGGGCGCGACGAGCAGTACTTC.

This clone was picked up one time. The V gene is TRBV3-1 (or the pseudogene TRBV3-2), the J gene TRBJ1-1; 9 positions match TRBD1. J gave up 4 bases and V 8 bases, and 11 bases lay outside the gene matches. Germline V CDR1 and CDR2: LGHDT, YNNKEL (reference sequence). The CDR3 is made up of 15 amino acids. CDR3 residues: CASPQGASRGTEAFF. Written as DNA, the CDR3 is TGTGCCAGCCCACAGGGGGCTAGTCGAGGCACTGAAGCTTTCTTT.

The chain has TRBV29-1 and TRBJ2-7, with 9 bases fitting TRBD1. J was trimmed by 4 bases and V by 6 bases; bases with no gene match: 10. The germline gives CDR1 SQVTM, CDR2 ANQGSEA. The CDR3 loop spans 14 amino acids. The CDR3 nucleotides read TGCAGCGTCTTGGGACAGGGAAGGTTGTACGAGCAGTACTTC. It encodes CSVLGQGRLYEQYF.

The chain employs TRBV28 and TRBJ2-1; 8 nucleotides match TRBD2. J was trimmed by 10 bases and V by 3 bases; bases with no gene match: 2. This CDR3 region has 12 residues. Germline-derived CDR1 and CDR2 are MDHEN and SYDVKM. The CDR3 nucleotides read TGTGCCAGCAGTTTGGCTAGCGGGGAGCAGTTCTTC. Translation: CASSLASGEQFF.